The TCR beta chain described here comes from a study of blood T cell repertoires in COVID-19. Background on the study: The cDNA or gDNA used as material had been derived from T cells, B-cell-depleted T cells, or PBMCs.

Generated by immunoSEQ multiplex PCR, the TCRdb table keeps only in-frame clones and is missing some. Of 250,000 to 300,000 clones in the sample, 89% are singletons; the top ten hold 1.7%. Participants came from some 23 US areas, aged about 18 to 89 years. Germline-derived CDR1 and CDR2 are KGHDR and SFDVKD. Trimming removed 4 bases from V and 2 bases from J, with 10 bases in between. The CDR3 covers 14 residues. The clonotype was recovered from a woman aged 40 to 50 who had recovered from COVID-19. Material: PBMCs or T cells enriched from blood (not recorded which). The rearrangement links TRBV24-1 to TRBJ1-2; TRBD1 might be the D (5 bases). The CDR3 protein is CATSDSRQNYGYTF. CDR3 nucleotides: TGTGCCACCAGTGACTCCCGACAGAACTATGGCTACACCTTC.